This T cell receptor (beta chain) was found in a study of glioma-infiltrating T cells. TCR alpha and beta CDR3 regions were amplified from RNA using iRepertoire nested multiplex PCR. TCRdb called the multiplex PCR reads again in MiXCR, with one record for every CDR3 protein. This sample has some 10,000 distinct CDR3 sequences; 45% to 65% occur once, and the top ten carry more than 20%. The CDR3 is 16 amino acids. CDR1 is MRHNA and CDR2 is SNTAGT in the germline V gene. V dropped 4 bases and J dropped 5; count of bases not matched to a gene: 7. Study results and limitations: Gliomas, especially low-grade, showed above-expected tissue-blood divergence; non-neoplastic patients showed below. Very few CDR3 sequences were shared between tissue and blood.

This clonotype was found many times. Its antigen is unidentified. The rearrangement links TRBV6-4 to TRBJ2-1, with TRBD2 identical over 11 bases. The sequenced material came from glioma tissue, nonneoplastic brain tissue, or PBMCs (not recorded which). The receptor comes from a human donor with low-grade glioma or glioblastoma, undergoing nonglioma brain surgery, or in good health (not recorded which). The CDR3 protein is CASSVIAGGGHNEQFF. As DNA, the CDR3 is TGTGCCAGCAGTGTTATAGCGGGGGGGGGGCACAATGAGCAGTTCTTC.